Shown below are 30 T cell receptor beta chains from a single sample sequenced in a study of CD8+ T cells in alopecia areata. RNA was extracted and reverse transcribed into cDNA as the sequencing template. Sequencing was performed with immunoSEQ multiplex PCR; in TCRdb, only in-frame clones are kept and a portion is missing. This sample has fewer than 250,000 clones, with more than 30% found just once. Noted treatment: oral pan-JAK inhibitor, 5-10 mg twice daily. The source was CD4+ T cells sorted from blood, collected between weeks 30 and 35, from a patient treated with tofacitinib. Every receptor here comes from a human donor with alopecia areata.

The chain couples TRBV5-1 to TRBJ2-3; a weak D match, TRBD1 (7 bases). CDR3 size: 15 residues. The V gene's germline CDR1 is SGHRS and CDR2 YFSETQ. V gave up 7 bases and J gave up 0 bases, with 15 bases separating them. The CDR3 DNA reads TGCGCCAGCGCGCTACAGGGGACTAGCACAGATACGCAGTATTTT. Translated: CASALQGTSTDTQYF.

The V gene is TRBV5-1, the J gene TRBJ2-7; either TRBD1 or TRBD2 may fit D (5 bases each). The germline V gene has CDR1 SGHRS and CDR2 YFSETQ. Trimming removed 0 bases from V and 2 bases from J, with 15 bases in between. The CDR3 spans 16 residues. The CDR3 spells CASSLAGRIGTYEQYF. DNA of the CDR3: TGCGCCAGCAGCTTGGCGGGGCGGATTGGAACCTACGAGCAGTACTTC. Variable domain in full (rest from reference TRBV5-1 and TRBJ2-7): KAGVTQTPRYLIKTRGQQVTLSCSPISGHRSVSWYQQTPGQGLQFLFEYFSETQRNKGNFPGRFSGRQFSNSRSEMNVSTLELGDSALYLCASSLAGRIGTYEQYFGPGTRLTVT.

CDR3 region: CASSQARGRALTDTQYF. The CDR3 coding sequence is TGTGCCAGCAGCCAAGCCCGCGGGAGGGCCTTAACAGATACGCAGTATTTT. The rearrangement links TRBV14 to TRBJ2-3; 9 bases are a match to TRBD2. CDR1 SGHDN and CDR2 FVKESK come from the germline V gene. J was trimmed by 3 bases and V by 1 base; bases with no gene match: 8. The CDR3 totals 17 residues.

The V call is TRBV15, the J call TRBJ2-7, with 8 bases lining up with TRBD2. Germline values: CDR1 LNHNV, CDR2 YYDKDF (reference sequence). The CDR3 consists of 16 residues. V lost 5 bases, J lost 4 bases, and 13 bases stayed unmatched. CDR3 bases: TGTGCCACCAGCTCTCCCTGGAGCGGGAGTTTGTACGAGCAGTACTTC. This sequence encodes CATSSPWSGSLYEQYF. The whole variable domain, filled in from reference TRBV15 and TRBJ2-7, reads DAMVIQNPRYQVTQFGKPVTLSCSQTLNHNVMYWYQQKSSQAPKLLFHYYDKDFNNEADTPDNFQSRRPNTSFCFLDIRSPGLGDTAMYLCATSSPWSGSLYEQYFGPGTRLTVT.

The rearrangement joins TRBV5-1 to TRBJ2-1, with 11 nucleotides matching TRBD2. CDR3 size: 15 residues. Germline V gene lookup returns CDR1 SGHRS and CDR2 YFSETQ. The ends lost 7 bases at V and 5 bases at J; junction bases unmatched: 8. CDR3 in DNA: TGCGCCAGCTCTATCCTAGCGGGGGGAAACAATGAGCAGTTCTTC. Encoded protein: CASSILAGGNNEQFF.

The chain uses TRBV6-5 and TRBJ1-1; perhaps TRBD1 as D (5 bases). The CDR3 is 15 residues long. The V and J ends lost 0 bases and 1 base respectively, with 9 bases between them. CDR1 is MNHEY and CDR2 is SVGAGI in the germline V gene. The CDR3 sequence is CASSYSGGRNTEAFF. CDR3 coding DNA: TGTGCCAGCAGTTACTCTGGGGGAAGGAACACTGAAGCTTTCTTT.

J is TRBJ1-1 and V is TRBV7-2; the match to TRBD1 covers 10 bases. The CDR3 runs to 14 residues. V was clipped by 5 bases and J by 5 bases; unmatched bases: 5. The germline V gene encodes CDR1 SGHTA and CDR2 FQGNSA. The CDR3 region is CASSPGQGGTEAFF. CDR3 coding DNA: TGTGCCAGCAGCCCAGGACAGGGGGGAACTGAAGCTTTCTTT.

The rearrangement uses TRBV29-1 and TRBJ2-2, with 8 bases aligning to TRBD1. Germline-derived CDR1 and CDR2 are SQVTM and ANQGSEA. The CDR3 is 14 amino acids. The V gene end was trimmed by 3 bases and the J gene end by 4 bases; junction bases not matched to a gene: 4. DNA for the CDR3: TGCAGCGTTGACGAGACAGGGGCCACCGGGGAGCTGTTTTTT. This codes for CSVDETGATGELFF.

This clone was seen a handful of times. The DNA of the CDR3 is TGTGCCAGCAGGAAAGGGTACACCGGGGAGCTGTTTTTT. Amino acid sequence: CASRKGYTGELFF. The chain carries TRBV2 and TRBJ2-2; no firm D call. CDR1 is SNHLY, CDR2 FYNNEI, per germline. CDR3 size: 13 residues. V was trimmed by 6 bases and J by 3 bases, leaving 8 bases between them. The variable domain in full, completed from reference TRBV2 and TRBJ2-2, reads EPEVTQTPSHQVTQMGQEVILRCVPISNHLYFYWYRQILGQKVEFLVSFYNNEISEKSEIFDDQFSVERPDGSNFTLKIRSTKLEDSAMYFCASRKGYTGELFFGEGSRLTVL.

This clone was detected only a few times. V and J are TRBV5-1 and TRBJ2-6; D gene ambiguous. CDR1 and CDR2 from the germline V gene are SGHRS and YFSETQ. The CDR3 sequence is 15 residues long. Deletions cut 4 bases from V and 0 bases from J, with 8 bases between. CDR3 in amino acids: CASSPMASGANVLTF. Written as DNA, the CDR3 is TGCGCCAGCAGCCCCATGGCCTCTGGGGCCAACGTCCTGACTTTC.

This clone was found once. CDR3 in DNA: TGTGCCAGCAGAAACCGGGACGCCTCTTCACCCCTCCACTTT. As protein: CASRNRDASSPLHF. The chain joins TRBV7-9 to TRBJ1-6; D is perhaps TRBD1 (5 bases). V was trimmed by 6 bases and J by 9 bases, leaving 15 bases between them. Germline V gene lookup returns CDR1 SEHNR and CDR2 FQNEAQ (reference sequence). The CDR3 runs 14 residues.

CDR3: CASSLSLSGYTF. The CDR3, as DNA: TGTGCCAGCAGTTTATCCCTGAGCGGCTACACCTTC. The chain is built from TRBV28 and TRBJ1-2; D remains unclear. The germline CDR1 and CDR2 sequences are MDHEN and SYDVKM. The V end lost 1 base, the J end lost 8 bases, and 8 bases lay between the germline ends. CDR3 size: 12 residues.

Concerning this clone: This CDR3 is also generated by other DNA sequences in the sample. The chain employs TRBV5-6 and TRBJ2-7; D is ambiguous. V was trimmed by 0 bases and J by 5 bases, leaving 3 bases between them. The germline V gene encodes CDR1 SGHDT and CDR2 YYEEEE. This CDR3 is built from 11 residues. In DNA, the CDR3 is TGTGCCAGCAGCTTGGCGGACGAGCAGTACTTC. Its translation is CASSLADEQYF.

The table lists this clone with a few counts. CDR3 residues: CASSLTGLAGGPWGTDTQYF. The CDR3, as DNA: TGTGCCAGCAGCTTAACCGGACTAGCGGGAGGGCCATGGGGCACAGATACGCAGTATTTT. The chain couples TRBV7-3 to TRBJ2-3; 15 nucleotides match TRBD2. The CDR3 has 20 residues. In germline, CDR1 is SGHTA, CDR2 FQGTGA. The junction had 8 bases not matched to a gene; V was cut back by 0 bases and J by 1 base.

V and J are TRBV10-3 and TRBJ1-4, with 10 nucleotides matching TRBD1. The CDR3 length is 17 residues. Germline-derived CDR1 and CDR2 are ENHRY and SYGVKD. The J segment lost 4 bases and the V segment lost 10 bases, leaving 15 bases of the junction unmatched. This CDR3 is CATQNPGQGRDNEKLFF. The DNA of the CDR3 is TGTGCCACCCAGAATCCGGGACAGGGGAGGGATAATGAAAAACTGTTTTTT.

This clone was observed at least ten times. The chain is built from TRBV18 and TRBJ2-7; no firm D call. Trimming took off 3 bases at V and 5 bases at J, with 14 bases between the two ends. Germline V CDR1 and CDR2: KGHSH, LQKENI. The CDR3 length is 14 residues. CDR3 sequence reads: CASSPGLSTDEQYF. For the CDR3, the DNA is TGTGCCAGCTCACCGGGTCTATCCACCGACGAGCAGTACTTC.

In its sample, this clone was seen a few times. The J gene is TRBJ2-2, the V gene TRBV29-1; TRBD2 is a possible D gene (6 bases). The CDR3 length is 13 residues. The V and J ends lost 2 bases and 5 bases respectively, with 9 bases between them. Germline CDR1 is SQVTM and CDR2 is ANQGSEA. The CDR3 sequence: CSVESRGTGELFF. The CDR3 bases are TGCAGCGTTGAAAGTCGGGGGACCGGGGAGCTGTTTTTT.

This clone has just a few counts. The J gene is TRBJ1-5, the V gene TRBV25-1; possible D gene TRBD1, 6 bases. The CDR3 covers 15 residues. The ends were cut back, 4 bases at V and 0 bases at J, with 10 bases in the middle. In germline, CDR1 is MGHDK, CDR2 SYGVNS. The CDR3 loop is CASSGGHLSNQPQHF. CDR3 bases: TGTGCCAGCAGTGGGGGACACCTTAGCAATCAGCCCCAGCATTTT.

To note about this clone: The sample has other DNA sequences that encode this CDR3 too. The V call is TRBV5-1, the J call TRBJ2-7, with 9 positions matching TRBD2. CDR1 and CDR2 (germline): SGHRS, YFSETQ. V lost 2 bases, J lost 0 bases, and 0 bases stayed unmatched. This CDR3 spans 14 amino acids. Here the CDR3 DNA reads TGCGCCAGCAGCTTTAGCGGGGGCTCCTACGAGCAGTACTTC. Protein product: CASSFSGGSYEQYF.

The J gene is TRBJ1-2, the V gene TRBV6-5; D gene unclear. Trimming took off 4 bases at V and 8 bases at J, with 14 bases between the two ends. CDR3 length: 13 amino acids. CDR1 and CDR2 (germline): MNHEY, SVGAGI. CDR3 sequence (DNA): TGTGCCAGCAGTTTCCTACGGACGATCGGCTACACCTTC. Translation gives CASSFLRTIGYTF.

The chain uses TRBV5-1 and TRBJ1-3; D unresolved. The CDR3 loop spans 16 amino acids. Trimming took off 2 bases at V and 0 bases at J, with 12 bases between the two ends. The V gene's germline CDR1 is SGHRS and CDR2 YFSETQ. As DNA, the CDR3 is TGCGCCAGCAGCTTTGGGAACCCGAGCTCTGGAAACACCATATATTTT. It codes for CASSFGNPSSGNTIYF.

The chain recombines TRBV5-1 with TRBJ2-7; no clear D. V lost 4 bases and J 5 bases, leaving 10 bases between the germline ends. The length of the CDR3 is 12 residues. CDR1 and CDR2 from the germline V gene are SGHRS and YFSETQ. CDR3 sequence (DNA): TGCGCCAGCAGCCCCACCCGGGACGAGCAGTACTTC. It specifies CASSPTRDEQYF.

The V and J genes are TRBV29-1 and TRBJ1-1, with TRBD1 matching over 9 bases. This CDR3 contains 15 residues. CDR1 and CDR2 (germline): SQVTM, ANQGSEA. The J segment lost 7 bases and the V segment lost 8 bases, leaving 17 bases of the junction unmatched. The CDR3 nucleotides are TGCAGCTCCTCCGGGACAGGGTCTTCGGGGTATGAAGCTTTCTTT. Protein: CSSSGTGSSGYEAFF. Combining the CDR3 with reference TRBV29-1 and TRBJ1-1 gives the whole variable domain SAVISQKPSRDICQRGTSLTIQCQVDSQVTMMFWYRQQPGQSLTLIATANQGSEATYESGFVIDKFPISRPNLTFSTLTVSNMSPEDSSIYLCSSSGTGSSGYEAFFGQGTRLTVV.

In its sample, this clone was seen a few times. The gene calls are TRBV30 and TRBJ2-1; TRBD2 matches 13 bases. V lost 3 bases and J lost 5; bases outside the gene matches: 1. Germline-derived CDR1 and CDR2 are GTSNPN and SVGIG (reference sequence). The CDR3 is 14 residues long. CDR3 in amino acids: CAWSGLAGDNEQFF. The CDR3, as DNA: TGTGCCTGGAGCGGACTAGCGGGAGACAATGAGCAGTTCTTC.

The V and J genes are TRBV6-5 and TRBJ2-7; 9 bases are shared with TRBD1. The V segment lost 7 bases and the J segment 3 bases; nucleotides outside the gene matches: 7. CDR3 length equals 14 residues. CDR1 is MNHEY and CDR2 is SVGAGI in the germline V gene. The CDR3 spells CASTKGQGFYEQYF. The CDR3 DNA reads as TGTGCCAGCACCAAGGGACAGGGTTTCTACGAGCAGTACTTC.

As DNA, the CDR3 is TGTGCCAGCAGTTTTCGGGGACGGGAGACCCAGTACTTC. It encodes CASSFRGRETQYF. The chain employs TRBV28 and TRBJ2-5, with D perhaps being TRBD1 or TRBD2 (5 bases each). The CDR3 runs 13 residues. V was clipped by 3 bases and J by 5 bases, with 10 bases between them. Germline loops: CDR1 MDHEN, CDR2 SYDVKM.

This clone was counted only a few times. At one end the junction does not follow the germline gene, possibly because of a read error. V and J are TRBV11-2 and TRBJ2-5, with D perhaps TRBD2 (6 bases). The CDR3 consists of 15 residues. The germline V gene has CDR1 SGHAT and CDR2 FQNNGV. CDR3 sequence (DNA): TGTGCCAGCACCCCCCTAGCGAGCCACCAAGGGACCCAGTACTTC. Translated, it gives CASTPLASHQGTQYF.

J is TRBJ2-3 and V is TRBV4-1; D gene unclear. The CDR3 contains 15 residues. Germline V lookup: CDR1 MGHRA, CDR2 YSYEKL. V lost 0 bases and J 1 base, leaving 8 bases between the germline ends. CDR3 bases: TGCGCCAGCAGCCAAGACCAGCAGGGCACAGATACGCAGTATTTT. Protein: CASSQDQQGTDTQYF.

V and J are TRBV27 and TRBJ2-3, with 11 positions matching TRBD2. The ends lost 6 bases at V and 2 bases at J; junction bases unmatched: 10. The CDR3 extends over 17 amino acids. CDR1 is MNHEY and CDR2 is SMNVEV in the germline V gene (reference sequence). The CDR3 coding sequence is TGTGCCAGCAGGCGTTCTAGCGGGGGGTCTGCCACAGATACGCAGTATTTT. Its protein is CASRRSSGGSATDTQYF.

The chain employs TRBV5-1 and TRBJ2-5, with TRBD1 as a possible D gene (6 bases). This CDR3 spans 15 amino acids. Germline V gene lookup returns CDR1 SGHRS and CDR2 YFSETQ. V lost 1 base, J lost 5 bases, and 15 bases lay in between. CDR3 sequence (DNA): TGCGCCAGCAGCTTGAGCATACAGGGATTTGAGACCCAGTACTTC. It is translated as CASSLSIQGFETQYF. Full variable domain (outside the CDR3, taken from reference TRBV5-1 and TRBJ2-5): KAGVTQTPRYLIKTRGQQVTLSCSPISGHRSVSWYQQTPGQGLQFLFEYFSETQRNKGNFPGRFSGRQFSNSRSEMNVSTLELGDSALYLCASSLSIQGFETQYFGPGTRLLVL.